This T cell receptor beta chain was identified in a study of CD8 T cells in Susac syndrome. Overall study results and limits: The study recognized that the number of individuals in its TCR sequencing and HLA analysis was relatively small.

Trimming stripped 8 bases from V and 3 bases from J, with 17 bases between. CDR3 length equals 14 residues. CDR1 is SQVTM, CDR2 ANQGSEA, per germline. In blood CD8+ and CD4+ T cells, TCR beta underwent sequencing. While CD8+ and CD4+ T cells were isolated negatively, TEMRA cells were enriched by FACS. In its sample, this clonotype was seen once. Antigen specificity is unknown. Reverse transcription used 0.5 to 1 ug RNA and random hexamers. The amplification used immunoSEQ multiplex PCR on TCR beta CDR3; it spanned 54 Vbeta and 13 Jbeta. Via MiXCR, TCRdb re-called the immunoSEQ multiplex PCR reads, giving one row per CDR3 protein. The data hold about 200,000 distinct CDR3 sequences, with just under 95% observed a single time.

The sequence came from a human donor with multiple sclerosis. The chain employs TRBV29-1 and TRBJ2-4; D is undetermined. The sequencing sample was made of CD4+ T cells from PBMCs. CDR3: CSPAVAEVKNIQYF. The CDR3 DNA reads TGCAGCCCCGCAGTGGCCGAGGTCAAAAACATTCAGTACTTC. Together with reference TRBV29-1 and TRBJ2-4, the CDR3 gives the full variable domain: SAVISQKPSRDICQRGTSLTIQCQVDSQVTMMFWYRQQPGQSLTLIATANQGSEATYESGFVIDKFPISRPNLTFSTLTVSNMSPEDSSIYLCSPAVAEVKNIQYFGAGTRLSVL.